Here is one T cell receptor (beta chain) with its context. This sample was included in a study of blood T cell repertoires in COVID-19. Using immunoSEQ multiplex PCR, the repertoire was profiled, and TCRdb retains in-frame clones only, with some absent. The profile shows 650,000 to 800,000 clones, about 87% of them singletons. V lost 2 bases to trimming and J lost 3 bases; unmatched junction nucleotides: 6. The length of the CDR3 is 15 residues. From germline, CDR1 is LGHNT and CDR2 FRNRAP. This receptor was identified in a woman aged 18-29 years with acute or convalescent COVID-19. The rearrangement joins TRBV12-5 to TRBJ2-7, with 8 bases identical to TRBD1. The sample consisted of peripheral blood. As DNA, the CDR3 is TGTGCTAGTGGTTTGCCACAAGGACAGGGCTACGAGCAGTACTTC. Translation gives CASGLPQGQGYEQYF.